The clone carrying this T cell receptor beta chain was picked up many times. Its antigen is unknown. CDR1 and CDR2 from the germline V gene are SSHAT and FNYEAQ (reference sequence). Trimming shortened V by 0 bases and J by 6 bases, and 8 bases separated the two germline ends. The CDR3 extends over 14 amino acids. This sample stems from a study of read filtering for tumor transcriptome and immune sequencing. Study-wide background: The cohort had over 16 men and over twelve women aged roughly 40 to 90, mean roughly 70 years. Whole-transcriptome libraries were prepared after DNase treatment.

Study results and limitations: The sorted CD138-negative fraction was a mixed bone marrow immune population, not purified T cells. Approximately 87% of IR-seq clonotypes had a single read, yet these held roughly 3.8% of reads.

Molecular barcoded adaptors covering alpha/delta and beta/gamma chains were used on around 370 ng RNA. Each CDR3 protein gets one entry after TCRdb re-called the reads with MiXCR. The sample holds 20,000 to 25,000 distinct CDR3 sequences, approximately 15% seen once. The sequence was obtained from a donor at least 40 years old with multiple myeloma. Source material: a population of CD138-negative cells sorted from bone marrow. J is TRBJ2-2 and V is TRBV7-7, with unresolved D. CDR3 DNA sequence: TGTGCCAGCAGCTTAGCGCCTCACGCCGGGGAGCTGTTTTTT. This gives the protein CASSLAPHAGELFF.